This entry lists 30 T cell receptor beta chains sequenced from one sample in a study of blood T cells in healthy people across ages. A J-beta primer mix and a sample-barcoded 5' primer were used in a second PCR of about 7 to 11 cycles. TCRdb re-analysed the 5' RACE reads in MiXCR, keeping a single row per CDR3 protein. The sample holds approximately 1.5 million distinct CDR3 sequences, approximately 39% seen once. Sequences were obtained from blood. These receptors were collected from a woman younger than 30 in good health.

A few counts support this clonotype. The J gene is TRBJ2-7, the V gene TRBV7-8, with D possibly TRBD2 on 6 matching bases. With 5 bases removed from V and 5 bases from J, the gap between germline ends came to 16 bases. Germline lookup yields CDR1 SGHVS and CDR2 FQNEAQ. CDR3 length equals 14 residues. The DNA of the CDR3 is TGTGCCAGCAGCAAAGGGCGGGGTTTCGACGAGCAGTACTTC. Its protein is CASSKGRGFDEQYF.

The J gene is TRBJ2-1, the V gene TRBV10-3, with TRBD2 matching over 15 bases. The length of the CDR3 is 15 residues. With V trimmed by 6 bases and J by 8 bases, 5 bases remained unmatched. CDR1 and CDR2 (germline): ENHRY, SYGVKD. This CDR3 reads CAISAGLAGGDEQFF. In DNA, the CDR3 is TGTGCCATCAGCGCAGGACTAGCGGGGGGGGATGAGCAGTTCTTC.

This clonotype was observed once. The J gene is TRBJ2-4, the V gene TRBV12-3 or TRBV12-4, with 7 nucleotides matching TRBD1. With 10 bases clipped from V and 13 bases from J, the junction kept 13 bases outside the gene matches. The CDR3 covers 12 residues. CDR3 DNA sequence: TGTGCCATTCCGGACAGGTACAATGAGCAGTACTTC. Translation gives CAIPDRYNEQYF.

CDR3 protein: CAISESARRGNEQYF. The DNA of the CDR3 is TGTGCCATCAGTGAGTCAGCCCGCAGGGGCAATGAGCAGTACTTC. This chain joins TRBV10-3 and TRBJ2-7; TRBD1 is a possible D gene (6 bases). The CDR3 sequence is 15 residues long. Germline V gene data show CDR1 as ENHRY and CDR2 as SYGVKD. Trimming removed 0 bases at V and 7 bases at J, with 16 bases between.

The V call is TRBV7-2, the J call TRBJ2-3, with a possible D match to TRBD2 (6 bases). V was clipped by 6 bases and J by 14 bases, with 24 bases between them. Germline V gene lookup returns CDR1 SGHTA and CDR2 FQGNSA. The CDR3 is made up of 14 amino acids. In DNA, the CDR3 is TGTGCCAGCAGAGAAAACCGCCGGGACTTTTTGATGTATTTT. Protein sequence: CASRENRRDFLMYF.

The genes are TRBV12-3 or TRBV12-4 and TRBJ1-1, with a weak D call TRBD1 (6 bases). V was cut by 6 bases and J by 5 bases, with 13 bases left in between. The length of the CDR3 is 13 residues. The CDR3 region has the DNA TGTGCCAGCAGAGTGGGAGGGGGAACTGAAGCTTTCTTT. Translation gives CASRVGGGTEAFF.

This chain joins TRBV12-3 or TRBV12-4 and TRBJ2-6, with D unclear. This CDR3 is 14 amino acids long. V was clipped by 3 bases and J by 2 bases, with 5 bases between them. The CDR3 DNA follows: TGTGCCAGCAGTTTGGTTACTGGGGCCAACGTCCTGACTTTC. Translated, it gives CASSLVTGANVLTF.

In regard to this clonotype: Sequence at one end of the junction differs from germline and may be a read error. The chain uses TRBV12-3 or TRBV12-4 and TRBJ2-7; maybe TRBD1 (6 bases). The CDR3 extends over 13 amino acids. The CDR3 loop reads CAGSISNRDEQYF. The CDR3 nucleotides read TGTGCCGGCAGTATCTCCAACAGGGACGAGCAGTACTTC.

The rearrangement links TRBV7-2 to TRBJ2-4, with D unclear. TRBJ2-5 matches the DNA end more closely, so the J call is doubtful. The CDR3 has 14 residues. Germline V lookup: CDR1 SGHTA, CDR2 FQGNSA. The CDR3, as DNA: TGTGCCAGCAGCGTAGGGCCCAGAGAAGAGACCCAGTACTTC. Amino acids: CASSVGPREETQYF.

This chain connects TRBV18 to TRBJ2-3; 7 bases fit TRBD1. Per the germline V gene, CDR1 is KGHSH and CDR2 is LQKENI. The CDR3 has 15 residues. V dropped 5 bases and J dropped 0; count of bases not matched to a gene: 5. CDR3 sequence reads: CASSSGQRSTDTQYF. CDR3 in DNA: TGTGCCAGCTCATCGGGACAGCGAAGCACAGATACGCAGTATTTT.

This clonotype was found a few times. The V gene is TRBV29-1, the J gene TRBJ2-3; maybe TRBD2 (6 bases). The CDR3 loop spans 14 amino acids. V lost 2 bases and J lost 7, with 16 bases in between. Germline CDR1 reads SQVTM; CDR2 reads ANQGSEA. The CDR3 loop is CSVERRVVLNTQYF. Written as DNA, the CDR3 is TGCAGCGTTGAACGGAGGGTAGTTTTGAATACGCAGTATTTT.

In regard to this clonotype: A much bigger clone sits one base away, suggesting this may be a read error. The chain is built from TRBV20-1 and TRBJ2-7; 13 bases agree with TRBD2. V lost 6 bases to trimming and J lost 7 bases; unmatched junction nucleotides: 15. The CDR3 length is 16 residues. Germline V gene sequence: CDR1 DFQATT, CDR2 SNEGSKA (reference sequence). The CDR3 DNA is TGCAGTGCAACAGTACTAGCGGGAGGGCTTTACAATGAGCAGTACTTC. Its translation: CSATVLAGGLYNEQYF.

The CDR3 DNA reads TGTGCCAGCGGCGGGGCTAGTGAGACCCAGTACTTC. Translating it yields CASGGASETQYF. The J gene is TRBJ2-5, the V gene TRBV7-9; a possible D gene is TRBD2 (6 bases). V was shortened by 8 bases and J by 5 bases, with 12 bases between the two germline ends. The CDR3 sequence is 12 residues long. CDR1 is SEHNR and CDR2 is FQNEAQ in the germline V gene (reference sequence). The whole variable domain, filled in from reference TRBV7-9 and TRBJ2-5, reads DTGVSQNPRHKITKRGQNVTFRCDPISEHNRLYWYRQTLGQGPEFLTYFQNEAQLEKSRLLSDRFSAERPKGSFSTLEIQRTEQGDSAMYLCASGGASETQYFGPGTRLLVL.

This clonotype was seen only a few times. This rearrangement joins TRBV20-1 to TRBJ1-1; D uncertain. The germline gives CDR1 DFQATT, CDR2 SNEGSKA (reference sequence). The V gene lost 3 bases and the J gene lost 4 bases, with 9 bases spanning the gap. This CDR3 is built from 12 residues. The CDR3 DNA follows: TGCAGTGCTAGTATGGGAGGCACTGAAGCTTTCTTT. This translates into CSASMGGTEAFF.

This clonotype was seen more than once but under ten times. J is TRBJ2-5 and V is TRBV6-5; 10 bases map to TRBD1. CDR1 is MNHEY and CDR2 is SVGAGI in the germline V gene. V was clipped by 11 bases and J by 11 bases; unmatched bases: 14. The CDR3 is 13 residues long. CDR3 in DNA: TGTGCCGTCCGGGACAGGGGTTACAATGAGCAGTACTTC. Amino acid sequence: CAVRDRGYNEQYF.

V usage is TRBV20-1 and J usage is TRBJ2-1; D perhaps matches TRBD1 (5 bases). Trimming removed 6 bases at V and 0 bases at J, with 15 bases between. This CDR3 spans 15 amino acids. CDR1 and CDR2 from the germline V gene are DFQATT and SNEGSKA (reference sequence). The CDR3 DNA is TGCAGTGCAACCGGTAGGACAACCTCCTACAATGAGCAGTTCTTC. As protein: CSATGRTTSYNEQFF.

A remark on this clonotype: A much larger clone differs by one base, so this may be a read error. In DNA form, the CDR3 reads TGCGCCAGCAGCTTGAGACCGAACAATGAGCAGTACTTC. It yields the protein CASSLRPNNEQYF. The chain links TRBV5-1 to TRBJ2-7; D not resolved. CDR1 is SGHRS and CDR2 is YFSETQ in the germline V gene. Trimming took off 1 base at V and 7 bases at J, with 12 bases between the two ends. The CDR3 is made up of 13 amino acids.

The chain combines TRBV27 with TRBJ1-2, with a weak D call TRBD1 (5 bases). The CDR3 runs to 14 residues. Trimming removed 3 bases from V and 0 bases from J, with 8 bases in between. Germline CDR1 reads MNHEY; CDR2 reads SMNVEV (reference sequence). Here the CDR3 reads CASSFGGTNYGYTF. CDR3 DNA sequence: TGTGCCAGCAGTTTTGGGGGGACTAACTATGGCTACACCTTC.

The sample holds many counts of this clonotype. At one end the junction does not follow the germline gene, possibly because of a read error. This chain links TRBV5-1 with TRBJ2-5; tentatively, D is TRBD1 or TRBD2 (5 bases each). Germline CDR1 and CDR2: SGHRS and YFSETQ. The CDR3 is 13 amino acids. CDR3 region: CASSPGPQETQYF. Here the CDR3 DNA reads TGTGCCAGCAGCCCGGGACCACAAGAGACCCAGTACTTC.

The chain employs TRBV28 and TRBJ2-1; D is perhaps TRBD1 (5 bases). Germline lookup yields CDR1 MDHEN and CDR2 SYDVKM. V was trimmed by 6 bases and J by 6 bases, leaving 15 bases between them. CDR3 size: 14 residues. CDR3 bases: TGTGCCAGCAGGGGCGGAGTGGGGCCCAATGAGCAGTTCTTC. Translating it yields CASRGGVGPNEQFF.

In nucleotides, the CDR3 is TGTGCCAGCAGCCAGATGGGCCCGAACACTGAAGCTTTCTTT. This codes for CASSQMGPNTEAFF. V and J are TRBV14 and TRBJ1-1; D not resolved. Germline CDR1 reads SGHDN; CDR2 reads FVKESK. This CDR3 region has 14 residues. The V gene lost 3 bases and the J gene lost 1 base, with 9 bases spanning the gap.

The V and J genes are TRBV6-5 and TRBJ2-5; D not resolved. The CDR3 loop spans 15 amino acids. V was shortened by 5 bases and J by 11 bases, with 24 bases between the two germline ends. Germline CDR1 and CDR2: MNHEY and SVGAGI. This chain's CDR3 is CASSRGEPRAYEQYF. CDR3 bases: TGTGCCAGCAGTCGAGGCGAGCCCAGAGCTTATGAGCAGTACTTC.

The chain couples TRBV10-3 to TRBJ1-2; a weak D match, TRBD1 (5 bases). Trimming pared 1 base from V and 2 bases from J, leaving 5 bases between. Germline V lookup: CDR1 ENHRY, CDR2 SYGVKD. The CDR3 contains 13 residues. The CDR3 bases are TGTGCCATCAGTGAGTGGGGGAACTATGGCTACACCTTC. Translated: CAISEWGNYGYTF.

This clonotype was observed a handful of times. V gene TRBV18 combines with J gene TRBJ2-5; D is unclear. The V end lost 6 bases, the J end lost 4 bases, and 15 bases lay between the germline ends. Germline lookup yields CDR1 KGHSH and CDR2 LQKENI. This CDR3 is 14 amino acids long. CDR3 sequence reads: CASSSRADPETQYF. As DNA, the CDR3 is TGTGCCAGCTCGTCTCGGGCTGACCCAGAGACCCAGTACTTC.

The J gene is TRBJ2-7, the V gene TRBV5-1; 9 bases match TRBD1. Trimming cost V 2 bases and J 7 bases; bases outside gene matches: 13. The CDR3 totals 16 residues. Germline CDR1 SGHRS, CDR2 YFSETQ. In nucleotides, the CDR3 is TGCGCCAGCAGCTTACGGGACAGGGCAAAAAGTGGAGAGCAGTACTTC. It is translated as CASSLRDRAKSGEQYF.

This clonotype was seen a handful of times. The chain links TRBV15 to TRBJ2-7; no reliable D call. Between the trimmed V and J ends, which lost 4 bases and 4 bases, there was a span of 11 bases. Germline V gene lookup returns CDR1 LNHNV and CDR2 YYDKDF (reference sequence). The CDR3 is made up of 13 amino acids. CDR3: CATSKGERYEQYF. CDR3 DNA sequence: TGTGCCACCAGCAAGGGTGAGAGATACGAGCAGTACTTC.

The chain carries TRBV7-2 and TRBJ1-2; D unresolved. In germline, CDR1 is SGHTA, CDR2 FQGNSA. The CDR3 is made up of 12 amino acids. Trimming left V 7 bases short and J 4 bases short, with 10 bases between. This CDR3 is CASTPWAYGYTF. The CDR3 coding sequence is TGTGCCAGCACCCCGTGGGCCTATGGCTACACCTTC.

The gene calls are TRBV4-3 and TRBJ2-3, with no clear D. Trimming took 2 bases from V and 4 from J, leaving 13 bases between them. Germline V gene data show CDR1 as LGHNA and CDR2 as YSLEER. The CDR3 is made up of 15 amino acids. The CDR3 sequence is CASSQLPSVADTQYF. The CDR3, as DNA: TGCGCCAGCAGCCAACTCCCGTCCGTGGCAGATACGCAGTATTTT.

This clonotype has just a few counts. The chain is built from TRBV5-1 and TRBJ2-2; D is uncertain. V was pared by 4 bases and J by 3 bases, with 13 bases between. The CDR3 sequence is 15 residues long. The germline gives CDR1 SGHRS, CDR2 YFSETQ. The CDR3 region has the DNA TGCGCCAGCAGCACAATAAAGGCGGACACCGGGGAGCTGTTTTTT. Translated: CASSTIKADTGELFF.

This chain uses TRBV4-1 with TRBJ2-1; 8 bases are shared with TRBD1. The end of the DNA is better explained by TRBJ2-7, so the J call may be wrong. Germline values: CDR1 MGHRA, CDR2 YSYEKL. The CDR3 is 16 amino acids. CDR3 in DNA: TGCGCCAGCAGCCAAGGGGACAGGAGGTATTACAATGAGCAGTACTTC. It yields the protein CASSQGDRRYYNEQYF.